The clone carrying this T cell receptor beta chain has only a few counts. Its specificity is unknown. Germline V gives CDR1 MDHEN, CDR2 SYDVKM. Deletions cut 2 bases from V and 1 base from J, with 5 bases between. The CDR3 is 13 amino acids. The record originates from a study of a mutant IDH1 vaccine in newly diagnosed glioma. Overall study context: Investigators started vaccination 4-6 weeks after radiotherapy alone, or with temozolomide cycles. Standard pretreatment was either radiotherapy, temozolomide, or, for most, radiochemotherapy with temozolomide.

Produced via immunoSEQ multiplex PCR; TCRdb's table is partial and in-frame only. Among fewer than 95,000 clones listed, about 81% were seen once. Time point in this sample: week 47, end of study. Topical imiquimod was applied with each vaccine dose, which held 300 ug of mutant IDH1 20-mer peptide. The V call is TRBV28, the J call TRBJ1-2; the D is unclear. The clonotype was recovered from a man in his forties with glioma. This specimen consisted of PBMCs, obtained from a glioma patient whose treatment included an IDH1 peptide vaccine. The CDR3 DNA sequence: TGTGCCAGCAGTTTAGAGTTTAACTATGGCTACACCTTC. It specifies CASSLEFNYGYTF.